This TCR beta chain was documented in a study of beta chain features in type 1 diabetes. Study findings and constraints: In all four CD4+ subsets, TCRB CDR3 length was significantly, moderately reduced in type 1 diabetes.

Each sorted population was over 95% pure. As for this clone: The antigen remains unidentified.

Expressed TCRB transcripts got sequenced, as all isolated RNA was reverse transcribed. Data came from immunoSEQ multiplex PCR; TCRdb stores just in-frame clones and leaves some out. The table records 230,000 or so clones, 16% of them present only once. The CDR3 has 14 amino acids. The germline V gene encodes CDR1 MDHEN and CDR2 SYDVKM. Trimming removed 2 bases from V and 2 bases from J, with 10 bases in between. The chain has TRBV28 and TRBJ2-7; unclear D gene. The sample consisted of naive CD4+ T cells from blood. The sequence came from a young man with type 1 diabetes. The CDR3 loop reads CASSLGSLPYEQYF. CDR3 nucleotides: TGTGCCAGCAGTTTAGGGTCCCTACCCTACGAGCAGTACTTC.